Listed below are T cell receptor beta chains from one sample, sequenced in a study of blood T cell repertoires in COVID-19. Profiled with immunoSEQ multiplex PCR; TCRdb holds only in-frame clones, not every one. This sample carries 350,000 to 500,000 clones, approximately 90% of them seen once, and the ten largest clones take 1.4% to 1.5%. Input material: PBMCs or T cells enriched from blood (not recorded which). These TCRs come from a woman aged 18 to 35 who had been exposed to COVID-19. The CDR3 runs from the conserved cysteine through the conserved F or W. The order of the fields is V gene, J gene, D gene, clone size, CDR3 protein, CDR3 DNA. The D gene is left open where the match is weak. Clone size is given for some rows only: seen once, a few or many times, or a class if the clone is expanded.

v_call: TRBV3-1/TRBV3-2; j_call: TRBJ2-7; d_call: TRBD1; clone_size: NA; cdr3_aa: CASSNDRGHYEQYF; cdr3_nt: TGTGCCAGCAGCAACGACAGGGGGCACTACGAGCAGTACTTC
v_call: TRBV6-5; j_call: TRBJ1-2; d_call: NA; clone_size: NA; cdr3_aa: CASTGGVYGYTF; cdr3_nt: TGTGCCAGCACGGGGGGAGTCTATGGCTACACCTTC
v_call: TRBV28; j_call: TRBJ2-3; d_call: NA; clone_size: NA; cdr3_aa: CALRGPGTDTQYF; cdr3_nt: TGTGCCCTAAGAGGTCCAGGCACAGATACGCAGTATTTT
v_call: TRBV2; j_call: TRBJ2-1; d_call: TRBD2; clone_size: NA; cdr3_aa: CASSEEGTSRNEQFF; cdr3_nt: TGTGCCAGCAGTGAAGAGGGGACTAGCCGCAATGAGCAGTTCTTC
v_call: TRBV7-2; j_call: TRBJ2-7; d_call: TRBD2; clone_size: NA; cdr3_aa: CASSLSHTGLAAYEQYF; cdr3_nt: TGTGCCAGCAGCTTATCCCACACCGGACTAGCGGCCTACGAGCAGTACTTC
v_call: TRBV19; j_call: TRBJ2-6; d_call: TRBD1; clone_size: NA; cdr3_aa: CASSIIPGGSSGANVLTF; cdr3_nt: TGTGCCAGTAGTATAATCCCAGGGGGCTCCTCTGGGGCCAACGTCCTGACTTTC
v_call: TRBV3-1/TRBV3-2; j_call: TRBJ1-2; d_call: TRBD1; clone_size: NA; cdr3_aa: CASSQPYGTGLNYGYTF; cdr3_nt: TGTGCCAGCAGCCAACCTTACGGGACAGGGCTTAACTATGGCTACACCTTC
v_call: TRBV5-3; j_call: TRBJ1-5; d_call: TRBD1; clone_size: NA; cdr3_aa: CARREGQGAYRNQPQHF; cdr3_nt: TGTGCCAGAAGGGAAGGACAGGGGGCATATCGCAATCAGCCCCAGCATTTT
v_call: TRBV9; j_call: TRBJ1-6; d_call: NA; clone_size: NA; cdr3_aa: CASSNLRGSNSPLHF; cdr3_nt: TGTGCCAGCAGCAATCTCAGGGGATCTAATTCACCCCTCCACTTT
v_call: TRBV11-2; j_call: TRBJ2-1; d_call: TRBD1; clone_size: NA; cdr3_aa: CASSAGTGFDEQFF; cdr3_nt: TGTGCCAGCAGCGCCGGGACAGGGTTCGATGAGCAGTTCTTC
v_call: TRBV11-2; j_call: TRBJ2-1; d_call: NA; clone_size: NA; cdr3_aa: CASSSRLLQFF; cdr3_nt: TGTGCCAGCAGCTCACGACTCCTGCAGTTCTTC
v_call: TRBV27; j_call: TRBJ2-3; d_call: TRBD2; clone_size: NA; cdr3_aa: CASIDKRGITDTQYF; cdr3_nt: TGTGCCAGCATTGACAAGCGGGGAATCACAGATACGCAGTATTTT
v_call: TRBV4-2; j_call: TRBJ1-5; d_call: NA; clone_size: NA; cdr3_aa: CASSQAGAGDGSQPQHF; cdr3_nt: TGTGCCAGCAGCCAAGCCGGGGCAGGGGATGGAAGTCAGCCCCAGCATTTT
v_call: TRBV28; j_call: TRBJ2-3; d_call: TRBD2; clone_size: NA; cdr3_aa: CASSSALSGSSYTQYF; cdr3_nt: TGTGCCAGCAGTTCGGCCCTTAGCGGGAGTTCATATACGCAGTATTTT
v_call: TRBV6-1; j_call: TRBJ1-6; d_call: TRBD1; clone_size: NA; cdr3_aa: CASSEGQGGHSPLHF; cdr3_nt: TGTGCCAGCAGTGAGGGACAGGGAGGTCATTCACCCCTCCACTTT
v_call: TRBV5-1; j_call: TRBJ1-2; d_call: NA; clone_size: NA; cdr3_aa: CASSLGHPRDYGYTF; cdr3_nt: TGCGCCAGCAGCTTGGGACACCCCAGGGACTATGGCTACACCTTC
v_call: TRBV29-1; j_call: TRBJ1-2; d_call: NA; clone_size: NA; cdr3_aa: CSVHTNYGYTF; cdr3_nt: TGCAGCGTTCACACTAACTATGGCTACACCTTC
v_call: TRBV6-2/TRBV6-3; j_call: TRBJ2-7; d_call: TRBD2; clone_size: NA; cdr3_aa: CASSSGRVAGGYEQYF; cdr3_nt: TGTGCCAGCAGTTCGGGCCGGGTAGCGGGGGGCTACGAGCAGTACTTC
v_call: TRBV3-1/TRBV3-2; j_call: TRBJ1-5; d_call: TRBD1; clone_size: NA; cdr3_aa: CASSQRGQGGQPQHF; cdr3_nt: TGTGCCAGCAGCCAACGAGGACAGGGCGGACAGCCCCAGCATTTT
v_call: TRBV14; j_call: TRBJ1-2; d_call: NA; clone_size: NA; cdr3_aa: CASSQGWARSQNYGYTF; cdr3_nt: TGTGCCAGCAGCCAAGGGTGGGCAAGGTCTCAAAACTATGGCTACACCTTC
v_call: TRBV11-2; j_call: TRBJ1-2; d_call: NA; clone_size: NA; cdr3_aa: CASSPWRYGYTF; cdr3_nt: TGTGCCAGCAGCCCCTGGCGGTATGGCTACACCTTC
v_call: TRBV19; j_call: TRBJ1-2; d_call: NA; clone_size: NA; cdr3_aa: CASSTLDSPNYGYTF; cdr3_nt: TGTGCCAGTAGTACACTGGACAGCCCTAACTATGGCTACACCTTC
v_call: TRBV7-9; j_call: TRBJ1-3; d_call: NA; clone_size: NA; cdr3_aa: CASTADRFFSGNTIYF; cdr3_nt: TGTGCCAGCACCGCCGACAGGTTCTTCTCTGGAAACACCATATATTTT
v_call: TRBV30; j_call: TRBJ1-2; d_call: NA; clone_size: NA; cdr3_aa: CAWSAQYGYTF; cdr3_nt: TGTGCCTGGAGTGCACAATATGGCTACACCTTC
v_call: TRBV9; j_call: TRBJ2-3; d_call: NA; clone_size: NA; cdr3_aa: CASSVAGGSADTQYF; cdr3_nt: TGTGCCAGCAGCGTAGCGGGGGGCTCAGCAGATACGCAGTATTTT
v_call: TRBV9; j_call: TRBJ1-3; d_call: TRBD1; clone_size: once; cdr3_aa: CASSVARTGADTIYF; cdr3_nt: TGTGCCAGCAGCGTAGCGCGGACAGGGGCGGACACCATATATTTT
v_call: TRBV18; j_call: TRBJ2-3; d_call: NA; clone_size: NA; cdr3_aa: CASSPTITDTQYF; cdr3_nt: TGTGCCAGCTCACCGACTATCACAGATACGCAGTATTTT
v_call: TRBV29-1; j_call: TRBJ2-6; d_call: NA; clone_size: NA; cdr3_aa: CSVFISGANVLTF; cdr3_nt: TGCAGCGTTTTTATTTCTGGGGCCAACGTCCTGACTTTC
v_call: TRBV28; j_call: TRBJ2-3; d_call: TRBD2; clone_size: NA; cdr3_aa: CASSFPSGGRVTDTQYF; cdr3_nt: TGTGCCAGCAGTTTTCCTAGCGGGGGGCGGGTGACAGATACGCAGTATTTT
v_call: TRBV4-2; j_call: TRBJ1-1; d_call: TRBD1; clone_size: NA; cdr3_aa: CASSQDQGWQGASLAAFF; cdr3_nt: TGTGCCAGCAGCCAAGATCAAGGTTGGCAGGGGGCGTCGTTGGCAGCTTTCTTT
v_call: TRBV10-2; j_call: TRBJ2-1; d_call: TRBD2; clone_size: NA; cdr3_aa: CASSPERGTSYNEQFF; cdr3_nt: TGCGCCAGCAGTCCGGAGCGGGGAACCTCCTACAATGAGCAGTTCTTC
v_call: TRBV6-5; j_call: TRBJ2-3; d_call: TRBD2; clone_size: NA; cdr3_aa: CASSYGGGTSAGQYF; cdr3_nt: TGTGCCAGCAGTTATGGCGGGGGGACGTCCGCGGGGCAGTATTTT
v_call: TRBV10-3; j_call: TRBJ1-4; d_call: NA; clone_size: NA; cdr3_aa: CAISDGTPPEKLFF; cdr3_nt: TGTGCCATCAGTGATGGCACACCCCCTGAAAAACTGTTTTTT
v_call: TRBV19; j_call: TRBJ2-1; d_call: TRBD1; clone_size: NA; cdr3_aa: CASGDRGYNEQFF; cdr3_nt: TGTGCCAGTGGCGACAGGGGGTACAATGAGCAGTTCTTC
v_call: TRBV3-1/TRBV3-2; j_call: TRBJ1-2; d_call: NA; clone_size: NA; cdr3_aa: CASEGPTGYGYTF; cdr3_nt: TGTGCCAGCGAGGGTCCTACAGGGTACGGCTACACCTTC
v_call: TRBV11-2; j_call: TRBJ2-7; d_call: NA; clone_size: NA; cdr3_aa: CASSYDSAYEQYF; cdr3_nt: TGTGCCAGCAGCTACGACTCGGCCTACGAGCAGTACTTC
v_call: TRBV9; j_call: TRBJ2-3; d_call: TRBD2; clone_size: NA; cdr3_aa: CASSVEGVAGGRTDTQYF; cdr3_nt: TGTGCCAGCAGCGTAGAGGGGGTAGCGGGGGGCCGCACAGATACGCAGTATTTT
v_call: TRBV16; j_call: TRBJ2-7; d_call: TRBD1; clone_size: NA; cdr3_aa: CASSHHRGIHEQYF; cdr3_nt: TGTGCCAGCAGTCACCACAGGGGCATCCACGAGCAGTACTTC
v_call: TRBV12-3/TRBV12-4; j_call: TRBJ1-6; d_call: NA; clone_size: NA; cdr3_aa: CASSRLAGAPLHF; cdr3_nt: TGTGCCAGCAGTCGGCTCGCCGGGGCACCCCTCCACTTT
v_call: TRBV6-6; j_call: TRBJ2-7; d_call: TRBD1; clone_size: few; cdr3_aa: CASSRSGQGISYEQYF; cdr3_nt: TGTGCCAGCAGTCGAAGCGGACAGGGGATTTCGTACGAGCAGTACTTC
v_call: TRBV6-5; j_call: TRBJ1-5; d_call: TRBD1; clone_size: few; cdr3_aa: CASSRDRGQPQHF; cdr3_nt: TGTGCCAGCAGCCGAGACAGGGGTCAGCCCCAGCATTTT
v_call: TRBV6-1; j_call: TRBJ1-5; d_call: TRBD1; clone_size: NA; cdr3_aa: CASSGGTGVYNQPQHF; cdr3_nt: TGTGCCAGCAGTGGGGGGACAGGAGTATACAATCAGCCCCAGCATTTT
v_call: TRBV5-5; j_call: TRBJ2-2; d_call: NA; clone_size: few; cdr3_aa: CASSLEGGNTGELFF; cdr3_nt: TGTGCCAGCAGCTTGGAAGGCGGGAACACCGGGGAGCTGTTTTTT
v_call: TRBV24-1; j_call: TRBJ2-1; d_call: NA; clone_size: NA; cdr3_aa: CATRRAGGSNEQFF; cdr3_nt: TGTGCCACTCGCAGAGCCGGCGGAAGCAATGAGCAGTTCTTC
v_call: TRBV24-1; j_call: TRBJ2-1; d_call: NA; clone_size: NA; cdr3_aa: CATSAPGPYEQFF; cdr3_nt: TGTGCCACCAGTGCCCCTGGGCCTTATGAGCAGTTCTTC
v_call: TRBV28; j_call: TRBJ1-1; d_call: TRBD1; clone_size: once; cdr3_aa: CASSLAGGAFTEAFF; cdr3_nt: TGTGCCAGCAGTTTAGCAGGGGGCGCTTTCACTGAAGCTTTCTTT
v_call: TRBV5-1; j_call: TRBJ1-4; d_call: NA; clone_size: NA; cdr3_aa: CASSPSGASEEKLFF; cdr3_nt: TGCGCCAGCAGCCCTTCCGGCGCGTCGGAGGAAAAACTGTTTTTT
v_call: TRBV28; j_call: TRBJ2-1; d_call: TRBD1; clone_size: NA; cdr3_aa: CASSSPRQGSYNEQFF; cdr3_nt: TGTGCCAGCAGTTCACCCCGACAGGGGTCCTACAATGAGCAGTTCTTC
v_call: TRBV5-6; j_call: TRBJ1-6; d_call: NA; clone_size: NA; cdr3_aa: CASSYRDMKNSPLHF; cdr3_nt: TGTGCCAGCAGCTACCGGGACATGAAGAATTCACCCCTCCACTTT
v_call: TRBV15; j_call: TRBJ1-2; d_call: TRBD1; clone_size: NA; cdr3_aa: CATSTGQGYYGYTF; cdr3_nt: TGTGCCACCAGCACGGGACAGGGTTACTATGGCTACACCTTC
v_call: TRBV5-1; j_call: TRBJ1-1; d_call: NA; clone_size: few; cdr3_aa: CASSLGLPNTEAFF; cdr3_nt: TGCGCCAGCAGCTTGGGGCTTCCGAACACTGAAGCTTTCTTT
v_call: TRBV18; j_call: TRBJ2-3; d_call: TRBD2; clone_size: NA; cdr3_aa: CASRTSGGADTQYF; cdr3_nt: TGTGCCAGCCGGACTAGCGGGGGGGCAGATACGCAGTATTTT
v_call: TRBV28; j_call: TRBJ2-7; d_call: NA; clone_size: NA; cdr3_aa: CASSLLSAGSSYEQYF; cdr3_nt: TGTGCCAGCAGTTTGCTGTCGGCGGGCAGCTCCTACGAGCAGTACTTC
v_call: TRBV16; j_call: TRBJ1-6; d_call: TRBD1; clone_size: NA; cdr3_aa: CASSQLSLGTDSYNSPLHF; cdr3_nt: TGTGCCAGCAGCCAATTATCTTTAGGGACAGACTCCTATAATTCACCCCTCCACTTT